This T cell receptor (beta chain) was identified in a study of graft-versus-host responses after intestinal transplantation. TCRdb keeps only in-frame clones here, not all; method: immunoSEQ multiplex PCR. The repertoire holds tens of thousands of clones, with roughly 92% as singletons. Of note for this clone: Its antigen remains unknown.

The CDR3 length is 12 residues. V was clipped by 8 bases and J by 0 bases, with 7 bases between them. CDR1 is SGHAT and CDR2 is FQNNGV in the germline V gene. The study, taken as a whole, reports: Researchers found GvH clones in recipient marrow, and some showed up first in ileum or blood.

The chain carries TRBV11-2 and TRBJ2-5; D gene ambiguous. The TCR was taken from a human donor who received an intestinal transplant. Sequenced here: unstimulated CD4+ T cells sorted from spleen or lymph node cells, sampled before intestinal transplant. CDR3 loop: CASRPHQETQYF. CDR3 DNA: TGTGCCAGCCGCCCTCACCAAGAGACCCAGTACTTC.